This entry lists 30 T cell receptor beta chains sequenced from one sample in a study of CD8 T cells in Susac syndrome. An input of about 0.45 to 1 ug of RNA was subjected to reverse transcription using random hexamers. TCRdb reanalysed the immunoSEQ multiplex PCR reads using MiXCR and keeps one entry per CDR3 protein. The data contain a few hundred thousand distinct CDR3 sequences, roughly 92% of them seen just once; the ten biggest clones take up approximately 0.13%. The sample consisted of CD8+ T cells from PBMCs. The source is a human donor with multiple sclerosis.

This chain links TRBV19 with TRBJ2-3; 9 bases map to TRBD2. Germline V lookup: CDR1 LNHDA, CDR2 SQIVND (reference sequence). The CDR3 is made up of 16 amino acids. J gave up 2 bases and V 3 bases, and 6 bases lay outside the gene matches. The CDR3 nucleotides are TGTGCCAGTAGTATGGGGCTAGCGGGATTCACAGATACGCAGTATTTT. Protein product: CASSMGLAGFTDTQYF.

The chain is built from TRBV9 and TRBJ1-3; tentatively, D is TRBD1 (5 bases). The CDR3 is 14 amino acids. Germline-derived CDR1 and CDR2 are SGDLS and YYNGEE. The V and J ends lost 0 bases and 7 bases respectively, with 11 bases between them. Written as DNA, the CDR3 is TGTGCCAGCAGCGTAGGAGGGGAGGTCAACACCATATATTTT. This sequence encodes CASSVGGEVNTIYF.

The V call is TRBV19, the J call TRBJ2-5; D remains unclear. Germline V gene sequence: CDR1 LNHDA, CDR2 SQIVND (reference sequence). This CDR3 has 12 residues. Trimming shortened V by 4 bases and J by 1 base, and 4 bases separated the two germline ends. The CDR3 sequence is CASSNGQETQYF. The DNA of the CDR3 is TGTGCCAGTAGTAACGGCCAAGAGACCCAGTACTTC.

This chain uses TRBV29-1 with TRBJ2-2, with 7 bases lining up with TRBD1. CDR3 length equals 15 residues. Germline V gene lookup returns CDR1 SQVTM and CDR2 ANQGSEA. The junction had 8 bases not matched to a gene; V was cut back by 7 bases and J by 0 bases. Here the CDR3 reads CSAELGQSNTGELFF. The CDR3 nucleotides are TGCAGCGCCGAGCTGGGACAGTCGAACACCGGGGAGCTGTTTTTT.

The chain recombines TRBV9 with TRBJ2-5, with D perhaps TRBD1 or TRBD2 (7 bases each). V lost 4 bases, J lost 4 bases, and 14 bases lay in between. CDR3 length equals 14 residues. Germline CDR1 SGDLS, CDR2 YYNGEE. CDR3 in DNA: TGTGCCAGCAGCTCTTCCAGGGGGGGAGAGACCCAGTACTTC. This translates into CASSSSRGGETQYF. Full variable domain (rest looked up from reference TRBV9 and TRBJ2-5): DSGVTQTPKHLITATGQRVTLRCSPRSGDLSVYWYQQSLDQGLQFLIQYYNGEERAKGNILERFSAQQFPDLHSELNLSSLELGDSALYFCASSSSRGGETQYFGPGTRLLVL.

CDR3 nucleotide sequence: TGTGCCATGGGAGGACAGGGAGAGTACGAGCAGTACTTC. This encodes CAMGGQGEYEQYF. The chain has TRBV7-9 and TRBJ2-7; 8 nucleotides align to TRBD1. Germline V gene sequence: CDR1 SEHNR, CDR2 FQNEAQ (reference sequence). The CDR3 is 13 amino acids. V gave up 10 bases and J gave up 4 bases; unmatched junction bases: 9.

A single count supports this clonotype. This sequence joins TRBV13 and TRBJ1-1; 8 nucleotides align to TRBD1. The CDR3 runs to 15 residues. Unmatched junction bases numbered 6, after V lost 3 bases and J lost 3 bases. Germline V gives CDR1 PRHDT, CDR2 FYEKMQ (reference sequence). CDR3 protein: CASSFTGGTDTEAFF. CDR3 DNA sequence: TGTGCCAGCAGCTTCACAGGGGGAACGGACACTGAAGCTTTCTTT.

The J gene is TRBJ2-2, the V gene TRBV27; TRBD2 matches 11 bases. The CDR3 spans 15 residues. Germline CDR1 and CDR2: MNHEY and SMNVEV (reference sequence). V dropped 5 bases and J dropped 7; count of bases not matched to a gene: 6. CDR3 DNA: TGTGCCAGCAGTCCTGTAGCGGGAGGGGTCGGGGAGCTGTTTTTT. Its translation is CASSPVAGGVGELFF.

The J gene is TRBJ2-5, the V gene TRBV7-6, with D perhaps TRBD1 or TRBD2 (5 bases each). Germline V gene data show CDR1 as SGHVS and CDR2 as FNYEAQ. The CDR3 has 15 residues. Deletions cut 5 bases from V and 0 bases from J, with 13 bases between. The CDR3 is CASSPTSGHQETQYF. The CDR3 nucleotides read TGTGCCAGCAGCCCTACCTCGGGGCACCAAGAGACCCAGTACTTC.

The CDR3 here is CASSLVGAQPQETQYF. CDR3 DNA sequence: TGTGCCAGCAGCTTGGTGGGGGCCCAGCCCCAAGAGACCCAGTACTTC. The genes are TRBV5-5 and TRBJ2-5; tentatively, D is TRBD1 (6 bases). Per germline, CDR1 SGHKS and CDR2 YYEKEE (reference sequence). CDR3 length: 16 residues. Trimming removed 0 bases from V and 1 base from J, with 13 bases in between.

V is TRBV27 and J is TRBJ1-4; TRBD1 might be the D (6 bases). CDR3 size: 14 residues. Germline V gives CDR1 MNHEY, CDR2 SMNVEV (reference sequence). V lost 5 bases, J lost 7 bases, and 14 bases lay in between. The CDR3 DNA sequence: TGTGCCAGCAGTGATGGGGGGCCGGGTGAAAAACTGTTTTTT. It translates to CASSDGGPGEKLFF.

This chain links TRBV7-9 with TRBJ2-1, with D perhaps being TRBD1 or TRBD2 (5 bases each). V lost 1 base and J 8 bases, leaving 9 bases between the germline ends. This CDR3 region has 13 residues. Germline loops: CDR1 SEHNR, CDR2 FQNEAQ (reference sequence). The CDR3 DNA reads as TGTGCCAGCAGCTTAGGGGACGTAGATGAGCAGTTCTTC. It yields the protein CASSLGDVDEQFF.

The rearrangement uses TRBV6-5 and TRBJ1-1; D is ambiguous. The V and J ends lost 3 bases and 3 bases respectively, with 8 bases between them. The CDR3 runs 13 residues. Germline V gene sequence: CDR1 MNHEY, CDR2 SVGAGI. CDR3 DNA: TGTGCCAGCAGTTATTTTGGGGACACTGAAGCTTTCTTT. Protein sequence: CASSYFGDTEAFF.

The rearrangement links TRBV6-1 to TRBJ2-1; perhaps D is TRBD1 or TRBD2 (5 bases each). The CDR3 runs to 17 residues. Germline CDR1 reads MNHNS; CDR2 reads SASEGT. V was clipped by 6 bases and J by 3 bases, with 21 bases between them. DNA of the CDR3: TGTGCCAGCAGAAACGAGGTCTTTCGGGACCGCTACAATGAGCAGTTCTTC. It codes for CASRNEVFRDRYNEQFF.

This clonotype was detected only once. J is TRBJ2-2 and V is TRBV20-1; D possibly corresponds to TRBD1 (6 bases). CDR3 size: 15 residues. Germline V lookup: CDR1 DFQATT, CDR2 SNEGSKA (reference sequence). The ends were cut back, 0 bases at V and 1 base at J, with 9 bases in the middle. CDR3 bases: TGCAGTGCTAGAGATCAGGGGTTGAACACCGGGGAGCTGTTTTTT. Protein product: CSARDQGLNTGELFF.

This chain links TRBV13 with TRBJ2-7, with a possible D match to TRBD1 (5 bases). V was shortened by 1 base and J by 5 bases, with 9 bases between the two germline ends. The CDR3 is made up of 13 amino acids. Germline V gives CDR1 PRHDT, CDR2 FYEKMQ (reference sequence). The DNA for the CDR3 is TGTGCCAGCAGCTTAGCTGACAGCCACGAGCAGTACTTC. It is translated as CASSLADSHEQYF.

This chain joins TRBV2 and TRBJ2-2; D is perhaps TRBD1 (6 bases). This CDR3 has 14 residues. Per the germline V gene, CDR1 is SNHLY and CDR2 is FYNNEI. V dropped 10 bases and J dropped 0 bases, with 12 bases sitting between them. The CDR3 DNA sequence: TGTGCCATCCCCCGGACAGCGAACACCGGGGAGCTGTTTTTT. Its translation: CAIPRTANTGELFF. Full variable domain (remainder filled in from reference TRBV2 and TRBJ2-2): EPEVTQTPSHQVTQMGQEVILRCVPISNHLYFYWYRQILGQKVEFLVSFYNNEISEKSEIFDDQFSVERPDGSNFTLKIRSTKLEDSAMYFCAIPRTANTGELFFGEGSRLTVL.

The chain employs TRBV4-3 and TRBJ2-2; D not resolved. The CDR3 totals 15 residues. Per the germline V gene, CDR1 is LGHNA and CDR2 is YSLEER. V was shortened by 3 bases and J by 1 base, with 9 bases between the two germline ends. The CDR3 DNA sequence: TGCGCCAGCAGCCAGGATACAGTGAACACCGGGGAGCTGTTTTTT. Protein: CASSQDTVNTGELFF.

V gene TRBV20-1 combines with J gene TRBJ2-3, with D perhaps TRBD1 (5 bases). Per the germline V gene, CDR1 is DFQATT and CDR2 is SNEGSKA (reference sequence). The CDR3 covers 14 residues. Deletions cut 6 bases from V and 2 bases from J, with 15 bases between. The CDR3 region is CSARVGRHTDTQYF. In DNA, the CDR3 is TGCAGTGCCAGGGTCGGACGGCACACAGATACGCAGTATTTT.

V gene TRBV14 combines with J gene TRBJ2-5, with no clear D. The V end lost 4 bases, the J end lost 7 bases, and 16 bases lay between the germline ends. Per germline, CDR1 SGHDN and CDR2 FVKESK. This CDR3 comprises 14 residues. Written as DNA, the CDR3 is TGTGCCAGCAGCCCCGGACCGTCCTTTGGGACCCAGTACTTC. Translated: CASSPGPSFGTQYF.

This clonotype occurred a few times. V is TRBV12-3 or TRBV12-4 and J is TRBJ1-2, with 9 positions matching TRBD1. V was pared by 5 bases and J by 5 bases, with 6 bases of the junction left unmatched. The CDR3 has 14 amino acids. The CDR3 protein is CASSLAGTGYGYTF. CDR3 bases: TGTGCCAGCAGTCTGGCCGGGACAGGGTATGGCTACACCTTC.

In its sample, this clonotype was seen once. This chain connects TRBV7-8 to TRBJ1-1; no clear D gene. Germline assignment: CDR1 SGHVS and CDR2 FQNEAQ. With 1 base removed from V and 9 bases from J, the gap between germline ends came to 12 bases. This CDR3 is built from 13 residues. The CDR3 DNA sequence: TGTGCCAGCAGCTTAGAGGCACAATTCAAAGCTTTCTTT. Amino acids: CASSLEAQFKAFF.

The CDR3 is CASSSFSMRVRNEQFF. As DNA, the CDR3 is TGTGCCAGCAGCTCTTTTTCGATGCGGGTCCGAAATGAGCAGTTCTTC. V usage is TRBV13 and J usage is TRBJ2-1, with D maybe TRBD2 (5 bases). CDR3 length: 16 amino acids. CDR1 is PRHDT and CDR2 is FYEKMQ in the germline V gene (reference sequence). V lost 4 bases and J 7 bases, leaving 20 bases between the germline ends.

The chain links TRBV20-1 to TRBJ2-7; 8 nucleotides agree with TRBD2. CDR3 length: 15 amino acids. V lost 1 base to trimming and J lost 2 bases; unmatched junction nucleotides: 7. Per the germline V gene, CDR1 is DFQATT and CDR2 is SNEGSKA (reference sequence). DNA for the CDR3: TGCAGTGCTAGAGGTCTGGCGGGGGGACCCTACGAGCAGTACTTC. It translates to CSARGLAGGPYEQYF.

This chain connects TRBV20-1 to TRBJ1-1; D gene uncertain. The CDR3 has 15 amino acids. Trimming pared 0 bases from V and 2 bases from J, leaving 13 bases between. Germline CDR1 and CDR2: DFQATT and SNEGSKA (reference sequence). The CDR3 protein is CSARDRATANTEAFF. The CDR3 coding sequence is TGCAGTGCTAGAGATCGAGCGACGGCCAACACTGAAGCTTTCTTT.

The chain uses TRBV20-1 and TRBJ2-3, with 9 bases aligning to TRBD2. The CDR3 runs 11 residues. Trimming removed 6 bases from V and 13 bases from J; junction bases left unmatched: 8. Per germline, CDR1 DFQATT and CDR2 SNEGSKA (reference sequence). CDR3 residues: CSARGLATEYF. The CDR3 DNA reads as TGCAGTGCACGCGGACTAGCGACGGAGTATTTT.

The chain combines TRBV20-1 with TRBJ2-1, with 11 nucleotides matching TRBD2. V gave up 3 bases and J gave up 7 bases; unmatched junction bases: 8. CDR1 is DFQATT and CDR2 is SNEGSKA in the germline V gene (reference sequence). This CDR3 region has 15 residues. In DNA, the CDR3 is TGCAGTGCTAGGTCACTAGCGGGAGATAGTAATGAGCAGTTCTTC. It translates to CSARSLAGDSNEQFF.

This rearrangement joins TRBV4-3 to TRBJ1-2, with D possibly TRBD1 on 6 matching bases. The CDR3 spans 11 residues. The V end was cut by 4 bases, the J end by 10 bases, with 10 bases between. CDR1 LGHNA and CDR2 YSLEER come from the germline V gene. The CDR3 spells CASSRGQTYTF. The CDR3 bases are TGCGCCAGCAGCCGGGGGCAGACCTACACCTTC.

Here the CDR3 reads CASGKGAGVDPEAFF. The CDR3 DNA is TGCGCCAGCGGGAAGGGGGCCGGGGTTGATCCTGAAGCTTTCTTT. The chain recombines TRBV5-1 with TRBJ1-1; 7 bases align to TRBD1. In germline, CDR1 is SGHRS, CDR2 YFSETQ. V dropped 7 bases and J dropped 6; count of bases not matched to a gene: 15. This CDR3 spans 15 amino acids.

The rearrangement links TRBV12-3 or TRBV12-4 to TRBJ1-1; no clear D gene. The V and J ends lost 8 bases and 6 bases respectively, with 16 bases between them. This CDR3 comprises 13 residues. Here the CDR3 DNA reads TGTGCCAGCGGGATGGGGTGGCTGGCTGAAGCTTTCTTT. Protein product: CASGMGWLAEAFF.